A selection of T cell receptor beta chains follows, all from one sample in a study of OX40 agonist ivuxolimab in advanced cancers. Sequenced by immunoSEQ multiplex PCR; TCRdb stores in-frame clones only, minus some. The profile shows 50,000 to 65,000 clones, approximately 90% of them singletons. Sequenced here: CD4+ or CD8+ T cells sorted from blood, sampled in a trial of the OX40 agonist ivuxolimab. These receptors all stem from an adult with an advanced solid tumor such as melanoma, head and neck, liver or kidney cancer. Both conserved end residues are part of each CDR3. D genes are given only for firm matches. Where a row states a size, it is once, few, many or the class of an expanded clone; other rows omit it.

abundance,v_gene,j_gene,d_gene,CDR3nt,CDR3aa
-,TRBV2,TRBJ2-1,TRBD2,TGTGCCAGCAGTGTACTAGCGGGAGTGGTTGAGCAGTTCTTC,CASSVLAGVVEQFF
-,TRBV4-3,TRBJ2-2,-,TGCGCCAGCAGCCAAGGGGGGGACTCGGAGAACACCGGGGAGCTGTTTTTT,CASSQGGDSENTGELFF
-,TRBV2,TRBJ2-5,-,TGTGCCACTCAACAGGGTGGAGAGACCCAGTACTTC,CATQQGGETQYF
-,TRBV11-2,TRBJ2-1,-,TGTGCCAGCAGCTTTTTGTGGGCAGGTCATGAGCAGTTCTTC,CASSFLWAGHEQFF
-,TRBV19,TRBJ1-5,-,TGTGCCTCACAATCCGTCACTGCAAGCGTGAGCAATCAGCCCCAGCATTTT,CASQSVTASVSNQPQHF
-,TRBV29-1,TRBJ1-3,TRBD1,TGCAGCGTTGGTGGACAGGGATTGGGAAACACCATATATTTT,CSVGGQGLGNTIYF
-,TRBV5-1,TRBJ1-2,TRBD1,TGCGCCAGCGGACTTGAAGGGGGCGCAGGTGGCTACACCTTC,CASGLEGGAGGYTF
once,TRBV27,TRBJ2-5,-,TGTGCCAGCAGTTCTCAGAACCAAGAGACCCAGTACTTC,CASSSQNQETQYF
-,TRBV4-1,TRBJ2-6,-,TGCGCCAGCAGCCAAGTAAGTCGTTCCTCCGGGGCCAACGTCCTGACTTTC,CASSQVSRSSGANVLTF
-,TRBV28,TRBJ2-7,-,TGTGCCAGCAGTTCCCCCATTATCTCCGAGCAGTACTTC,CASSSPIISEQYF
-,TRBV28,TRBJ1-2,TRBD1,TGTGCCAGCAGATCGTCCGGGACAGTACTAAACTATGGCTACACCTTC,CASRSSGTVLNYGYTF
-,TRBV28,TRBJ1-2,-,TGTGCCAGCAGTTCCCGCTATGGCTACACCTTC,CASSSRYGYTF
-,TRBV6-6,TRBJ1-1,-,TGTGCCAGCAGTTACACAGGGCGGACTGAAGCTTTCTTT,CASSYTGRTEAFF
few,TRBV19,TRBJ1-1,-,TGTGCCAGTAGTATAAGGGCAGCATTGAACACTGAAGCTTTCTTT,CASSIRAALNTEAFF
few,TRBV2,TRBJ1-1,-,TGTGCCAGCAGTGAACAACCGAACACTGAAGCTTTCTTT,CASSEQPNTEAFF
-,TRBV11-3,TRBJ2-1,TRBD2,TGTGCCAGCAGCCGAGGACTAGCGGGAGTCAATGAGCAGTTCTTC,CASSRGLAGVNEQFF
-,TRBV18,TRBJ2-3,TRBD2,TGTGCCAGCTCAACCGGAGGCGGGAGAAGAGCAGATACGCAGTATTTT,CASSTGGGRRADTQYF
-,TRBV5-1,TRBJ2-5,TRBD2,TGCGCCAGCAGCGGACTAGCGGGAGGCGGCCAAGAGACCCAGTACTTC,CASSGLAGGGQETQYF
-,TRBV28,TRBJ1-2,-,TGTGCCAGCAGTTTCGGGCAGGGTAGAGTCTACACCTTC,CASSFGQGRVYTF
once,TRBV7-2,TRBJ2-1,-,TGTGCCAGCAGCCAACAAGGGGGGCCGGATGAGCAGTTCTTC,CASSQQGGPDEQFF
-,TRBV6-6,TRBJ1-2,-,TGTGCCAGCAGTTCCCAAACTGGCTACACCTTC,CASSSQTGYTF
few,TRBV6-6,TRBJ2-5,-,TGTGCCATCACACCACTGGGCGAAGGGGGAGAGACCCAGTACTTC,CAITPLGEGGETQYF
-,TRBV2,TRBJ2-1,-,TGTGCCAGCAGTGTTGGGGCAGGGTACTACAATGAGCAGTTCTTC,CASSVGAGYYNEQFF
-,TRBV6-6,TRBJ2-7,TRBD2,TGTGCCAGCAGGACTAGCGGGGGCGACGAGCAGTACTTC,CASRTSGGDEQYF
-,TRBV9,TRBJ2-1,TRBD1,TGTGCCAGCAGCGCGGGACAGGGCAATGAGCAGTTCTTC,CASSAGQGNEQFF
-,TRBV19,TRBJ1-4,-,TGTGCCAGTGGAGAACAGGGTGCTGAGAAACTGTTTTTT,CASGEQGAEKLFF
-,TRBV27,TRBJ1-5,-,TGTGCCAGCAGTTTAAGCAGGGTGGATCAGCCCCAGCATTTT,CASSLSRVDQPQHF
-,TRBV19,TRBJ2-7,TRBD2,TGTGCCAGTAGTCCAGGGACTAGCGCCTACGAGCAGTACTTC,CASSPGTSAYEQYF
-,TRBV5-1,TRBJ2-5,-,TGCGCCAGCAGCCCCACTACTACCCAAGAGACCCAGTACTTC,CASSPTTTQETQYF
-,TRBV6-1,TRBJ2-2,-,TGTGCCAGCAGTGGGGGACACGCGAACACCGGGGAGCTGTTTTTT,CASSGGHANTGELFF
-,TRBV2,TRBJ1-5,TRBD1,TGTGCCAGCAGCTACGGACAGGGAAATCAGCCCCAGCATTTT,CASSYGQGNQPQHF